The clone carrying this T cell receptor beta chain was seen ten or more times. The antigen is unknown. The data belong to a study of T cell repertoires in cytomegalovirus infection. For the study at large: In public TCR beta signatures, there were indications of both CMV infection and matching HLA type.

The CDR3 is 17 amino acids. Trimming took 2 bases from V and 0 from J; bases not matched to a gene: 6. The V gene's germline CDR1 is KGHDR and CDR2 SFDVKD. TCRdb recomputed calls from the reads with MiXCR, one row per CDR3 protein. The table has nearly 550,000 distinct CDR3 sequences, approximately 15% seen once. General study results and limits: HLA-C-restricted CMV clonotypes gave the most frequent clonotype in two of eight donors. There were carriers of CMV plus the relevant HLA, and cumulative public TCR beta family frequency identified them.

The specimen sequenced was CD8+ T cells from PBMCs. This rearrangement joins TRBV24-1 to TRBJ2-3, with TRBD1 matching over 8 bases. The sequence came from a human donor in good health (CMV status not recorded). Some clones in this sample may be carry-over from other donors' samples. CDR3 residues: CATSDYSGQGSTDTQYF. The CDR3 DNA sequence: TGTGCCACCAGTGATTATTCAGGACAGGGAAGCACAGATACGCAGTATTTT.